This passage covers 13 T cell receptor beta chains from one sample sequenced in a study of PD-1 blockade in mismatch repair-deficient tumors. Profiling relied on immunoSEQ multiplex PCR, and the TCRdb table lists in-frame clones only, not all of them. This sample has around 25,000 clones, with around 85% found just once. The material sequenced was PBMCs, taken before pembrolizumab treatment. Receptor source: an adult with mismatch repair-deficient cancer.

The rearrangement links TRBV13 to TRBJ2-3; D is uncertain. Germline V lookup: CDR1 PRHDT, CDR2 FYEKMQ (reference sequence). The CDR3 consists of 14 residues. V gave up 5 bases and J gave up 1 base, with 10 bases separating them. The CDR3 is CASSPRPGTDTQYF. In nucleotides, the CDR3 is TGTGCCAGCAGCCCCCGTCCTGGCACAGATACGCAGTATTTT.

In nucleotides, the CDR3 is TGTGCCAGCTCTTCCGAAAGGGGCTTCTGGTTTTTT. This translates into CASSSERGFWFF. This chain links TRBV27 with TRBJ1-4, with D perhaps matching TRBD1 (5 bases). The CDR3 is 12 residues long. V was clipped by 8 bases and J by 16 bases, with 20 bases between them. Per germline, CDR1 MNHEY and CDR2 SMNVEV (reference sequence).

The CDR3 DNA sequence: TGTGCCAGCAGCCGTAGCCCTTCCTACAATGAGCAGTTCTTC. It specifies CASSRSPSYNEQFF. The chain couples TRBV11-2 to TRBJ2-1; no clear D. In germline, CDR1 is SGHAT, CDR2 FQNNGV. Deletions cut 5 bases from V and 1 base from J, with 9 bases between. There are 14 residues in the CDR3.

V is TRBV29-1 and J is TRBJ2-6; TRBD1 matches 11 bases. V dropped 7 bases and J dropped 0; count of bases not matched to a gene: 5. Germline values: CDR1 SQVTM, CDR2 ANQGSEA. The CDR3 has 16 residues. The DNA of the CDR3 is TGCAGCGCTAAGGGGACAGGGGGCTCTGGGGCCAACGTCCTGACTTTC. It is translated as CSAKGTGGSGANVLTF.

This clone was counted a single time. The CDR3 here is CASSVGRGTGSDYGYTF. Here the CDR3 DNA reads TGTGCCAGCAGCGTAGGAAGGGGGACAGGGTCAGACTATGGCTACACCTTC. V gene TRBV9 combines with J gene TRBJ1-2; 9 bases match TRBD1. With 0 bases clipped from V and 3 bases from J, the junction kept 9 bases outside the gene matches. The CDR3 runs 17 residues. Germline V gene lookup returns CDR1 SGDLS and CDR2 YYNGEE.

This clone was recorded once. This rearrangement joins TRBV4-1 to TRBJ2-2; TRBD2 matches 9 bases. V shed 4 bases and J 3 bases; nucleotides not matched to a gene: 3. CDR1 is MGHRA and CDR2 is YSYEKL in the germline V gene. The CDR3 consists of 15 residues. The CDR3 nucleotides read TGCGCCAGCAGCCCAAGACTAGCGGACACCGGGGAGCTGTTTTTT. Translated: CASSPRLADTGELFF.

This clone was seen once. V is TRBV5-4 and J is TRBJ1-1; D perhaps matches TRBD1 (5 bases). The CDR3 loop spans 19 amino acids. CDR1 is SGHNT and CDR2 is YYREEE in the germline V gene (reference sequence). Trimming took off 0 bases at V and 1 base at J, with 22 bases between the two ends. CDR3 sequence (DNA): TGTGCCAGCAGCTTGGGTTTCGGTCCTGTCTGGGGCCGGAACACTGAAGCTTTCTTT. Protein product: CASSLGFGPVWGRNTEAFF.

This sequence joins TRBV18 and TRBJ1-6; D uncertain. Trimming took off 0 bases at V and 0 bases at J, with 12 bases between the two ends. There are 18 residues in the CDR3. Germline CDR1 and CDR2: KGHSH and LQKENI. CDR3 sequence (DNA): TGTGCCAGCTCACCACCGGACTCCTCCAGCTCCTATAATTCACCCCTCCACTTT. Protein sequence: CASSPPDSSSSYNSPLHF.

This sequence joins TRBV5-4 and TRBJ2-3; 7 bases agree with TRBD2. J lost 6 bases, V lost 2 bases, and 12 bases had no gene match. The CDR3 has 16 amino acids. The germline CDR1 and CDR2 sequences are SGHNT and YYREEE (reference sequence). The CDR3 is CASSFAPRSGGDTQYF. The CDR3 DNA sequence: TGTGCCAGCAGCTTTGCCCCCCGGTCCGGGGGGGATACGCAGTATTTT.

This clone was seen a handful of times. CDR3 DNA sequence: TGTGCCAGCAGTAGGGTACAGGGGGCTGCTAACTATGGCTACACCTTC. It is translated as CASSRVQGAANYGYTF. This sequence joins TRBV27 and TRBJ1-2; TRBD1 aligns across 9 bases. Losses at the gene ends were 5 bases for V and 0 bases for J; bases not matched to a gene: 7. From germline, CDR1 is MNHEY and CDR2 SMNVEV (reference sequence). The CDR3 sequence is 16 residues long.

This clone came up a few times. The chain couples TRBV5-1 to TRBJ1-1, with D perhaps matching TRBD1 (6 bases). The CDR3 length is 13 residues. V lost 2 bases and J lost 1, with 6 bases in between. In germline, CDR1 is SGHRS, CDR2 YFSETQ. Here the CDR3 DNA reads TGCGCCAGCAGCTTACAGGGGAACACTGAAGCTTTCTTT. Its translation is CASSLQGNTEAFF.

The V and J genes are TRBV11-1 and TRBJ2-7; D is possibly TRBD1 (5 bases). CDR1 and CDR2 from the germline V gene are SGHAT and FQDESV (reference sequence). V was shortened by 1 base and J by 3 bases, with 19 bases between the two germline ends. This CDR3 comprises 17 residues. The CDR3, as DNA: TGTGCCAGCAGCTTAGGAATTTGGGGCTCCGACAGCTACGAGCAGTACTTC. Its translation: CASSLGIWGSDSYEQYF.

The rearrangement joins TRBV6-6 to TRBJ2-4; 7 positions match TRBD2. Trimming took 5 bases from V and 1 from J; bases not matched to a gene: 2. This CDR3 has 14 amino acids. Germline CDR1 is MNHNY and CDR2 is SVGAGI (reference sequence). In DNA, the CDR3 is TGTGCCAGCAGTGACGGGGGGGCCAAAAACATTCAGTACTTC. It specifies CASSDGGAKNIQYF.